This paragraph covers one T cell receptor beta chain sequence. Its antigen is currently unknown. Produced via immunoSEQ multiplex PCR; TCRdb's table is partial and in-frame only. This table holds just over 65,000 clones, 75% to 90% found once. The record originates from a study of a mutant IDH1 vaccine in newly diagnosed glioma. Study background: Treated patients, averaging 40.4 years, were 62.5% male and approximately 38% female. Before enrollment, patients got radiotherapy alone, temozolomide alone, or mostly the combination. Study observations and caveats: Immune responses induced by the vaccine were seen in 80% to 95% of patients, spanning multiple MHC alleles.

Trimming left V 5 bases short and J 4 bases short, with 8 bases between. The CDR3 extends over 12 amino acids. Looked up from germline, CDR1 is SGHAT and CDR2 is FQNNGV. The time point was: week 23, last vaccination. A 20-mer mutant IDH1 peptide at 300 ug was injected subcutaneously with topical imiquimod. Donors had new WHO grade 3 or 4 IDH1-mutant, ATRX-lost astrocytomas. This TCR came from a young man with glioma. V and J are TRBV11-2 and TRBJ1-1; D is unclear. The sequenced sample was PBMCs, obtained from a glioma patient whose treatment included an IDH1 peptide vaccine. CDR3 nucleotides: TGTGCCAGCAGCCTAATGAGCACTGAAGCTTTCTTT. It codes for CASSLMSTEAFF.